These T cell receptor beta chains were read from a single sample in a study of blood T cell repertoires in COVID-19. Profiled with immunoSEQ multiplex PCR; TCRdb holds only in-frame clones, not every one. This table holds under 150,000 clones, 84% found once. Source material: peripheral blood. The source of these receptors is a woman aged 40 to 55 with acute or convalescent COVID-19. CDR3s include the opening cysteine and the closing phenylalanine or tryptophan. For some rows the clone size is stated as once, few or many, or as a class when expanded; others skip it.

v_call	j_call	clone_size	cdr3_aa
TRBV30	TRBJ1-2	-	CAWTGKGRIYGYTF
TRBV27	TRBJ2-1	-	CASSSPALANTYNEQFF
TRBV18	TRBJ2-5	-	CASSPPGETQYF
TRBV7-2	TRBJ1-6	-	CASSSRGGSPLHF
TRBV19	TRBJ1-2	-	CASSISGRAYGYTF
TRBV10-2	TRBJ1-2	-	CASSRLQGALGGYTF
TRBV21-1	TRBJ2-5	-	CASESGGIWETQYF
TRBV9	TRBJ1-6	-	CASSLGGLFSPLHF
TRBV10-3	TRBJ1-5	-	CAISPDRDQPQHF
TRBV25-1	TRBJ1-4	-	CATGTEVGEKLFF
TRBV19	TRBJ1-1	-	CASRKNMNTEAFF
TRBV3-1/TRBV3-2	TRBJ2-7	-	CASSQVRSEQYF
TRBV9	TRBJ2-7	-	CASSVGTGVGEQYF
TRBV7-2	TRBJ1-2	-	CASVPGGSNYGYTF
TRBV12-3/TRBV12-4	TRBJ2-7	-	CASSRGQREQYF
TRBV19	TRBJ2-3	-	CASSNSRMTATDTQYF
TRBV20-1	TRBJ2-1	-	CSASAINEQFF
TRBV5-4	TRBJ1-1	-	CASSLAGRVSNTEAFF
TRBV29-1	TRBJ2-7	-	CSVDGQGDYEQYF
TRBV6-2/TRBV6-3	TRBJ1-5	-	CASSYSVQPQHF
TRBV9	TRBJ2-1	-	CASSAPQGGLPGNEQFF
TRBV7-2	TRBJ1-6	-	CASSSTRTGGGKSPLHF
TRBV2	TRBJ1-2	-	CASSEAGRVGGYTF
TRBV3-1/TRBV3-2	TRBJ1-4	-	CASSFRDRGREKLFF
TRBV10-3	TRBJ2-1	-	CAISAAGTGQFF
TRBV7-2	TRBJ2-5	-	CASSLVGGGETQYF
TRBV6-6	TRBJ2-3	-	CASSRTSSADTQYF
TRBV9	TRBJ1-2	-	CASSVSQGIYYGYTF
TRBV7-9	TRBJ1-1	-	CASSLDRADTEAFF
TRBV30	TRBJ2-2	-	CAWRDAGGLNGELFF
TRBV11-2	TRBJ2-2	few	CASSLGQSTGELFF
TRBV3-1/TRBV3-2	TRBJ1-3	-	CASSQAGFGNTIYF
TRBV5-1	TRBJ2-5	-	CASSFGGWETQYF
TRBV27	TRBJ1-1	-	CASLRQGTTEAFF
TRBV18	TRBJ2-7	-	CASSGTEQYF
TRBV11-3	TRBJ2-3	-	CASSVGFAGAGDTQYF
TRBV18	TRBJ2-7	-	CASSQGRSYEQYF
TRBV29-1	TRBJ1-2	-	CSVFYFLDTVESYGYTF
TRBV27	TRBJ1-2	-	CASSPGTGLSYYGYTF
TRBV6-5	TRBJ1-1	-	CASRQGGGTEAFF
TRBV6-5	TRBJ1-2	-	CASSNLGGDYGYTF
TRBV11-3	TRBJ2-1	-	CASSATSGSSHEQFF
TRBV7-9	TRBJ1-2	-	CASSVWTVNYGYTF
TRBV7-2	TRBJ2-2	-	CASSLQGAGELFF
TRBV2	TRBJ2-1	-	CARSVNGREQFF
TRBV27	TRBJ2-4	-	CASSPIGTGQNIQYF
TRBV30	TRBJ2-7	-	CAWSVPRGGYEQYF
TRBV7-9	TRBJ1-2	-	CASSLQGARGNYGYTF
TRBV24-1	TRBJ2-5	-	CATSDPRETGTQYF
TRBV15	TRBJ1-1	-	CATSRDPRLVNTEAFF
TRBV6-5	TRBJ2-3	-	CASSRAGMGGDTQYF
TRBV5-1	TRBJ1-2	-	CASSSTSGAQDYGYTF
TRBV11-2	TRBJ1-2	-	CASSLDLLYGYTF